Detailed here is one TCR beta chain. The antigen remains unidentified. The data were taken from a study of Tregs in tolerant kidney transplant recipients. Study-level points and caveats: Tolerant patients' donor-specific Tregs expanded beyond overall Tregs, suggesting antigen-driven growth.

Profiled with immunoSEQ multiplex PCR; TCRdb holds only in-frame clones, not every one. This sample's table reports about 48,000 clones. The sequence was collected from a human donor who received a combined kidney and bone marrow transplant. Sequenced material: CD4+ T cells from blood, taken before the transplant.

The CDR3 DNA, read in part, is TGTGCCAGCAGTATCACTAGCGGCACAGATACG. Its translation is CASSITSGTDT. The entire CDR3 protein reads CASSITSGTDTQYF. The chain has TRBV6-4 and TRBJ2-3, with 7 bases aligning to TRBD2. The sequence runs out 3 residues before the end of the CDR3; the remainder is reconstructed from the germline J gene. With 5 bases clipped from V and 1 base from J, the junction kept 3 bases outside the gene matches. CDR1 is MRHNA and CDR2 is SNTAGT in the germline V gene. The CDR3 totals 14 residues.